This is a list of T cell receptor beta chains from one sample in a study of blood T cell repertoires in COVID-19. Libraries were prepared by immunoSEQ multiplex PCR; TCRdb keeps only in-frame clonotypes and omits some of them. The table shows 93,000 or so clones, with roughly nine tenths occurring only once. The sample comprised peripheral blood. The receptors shown here come from a woman aged 55-70 years with acute or convalescent COVID-19. Each CDR3 is given with its conserved first and last residue. A D gene is named only where the DNA matches it firmly. Rows give clone size only sometimes, using once, few, many, or a class for an expanded clone.

>TRBJ2-4|TRBV3-1/TRBV3-2|NA|NA
CASSQPAGDIQYF
TGTGCCAGCAGCCAACCCGCCGGGGACATTCAGTACTTC
>TRBJ2-1|TRBV6-1|few|TRBD2
CASSKDPGGSRYNEQFF
TGTGCCAGCAGTAAAGATCCGGGGGGGAGTAGATACAATGAGCAGTTCTTC
>TRBJ2-1|TRBV7-6|NA|NA
CASSLLEGDEQFF
TGTGCCAGCAGCTTATTGGAAGGGGATGAGCAGTTCTTC
>TRBJ1-2|TRBV15|NA|NA
CATSPTATERDTF
TGTGCCACCAGTCCTACTGCTACTGAAAGAGACACCTTC
>TRBJ1-1|TRBV3-1/TRBV3-2|NA|NA
CASSQSRGNTEAFF
TGTGCCAGCAGCCAGAGTAGGGGGAACACTGAAGCTTTCTTT
>TRBJ1-2|TRBV24-1|once|NA
CATSDRAPVMGYTF
TGTGCCACCAGTGATCGCGCACCGGTGATGGGCTACACCTTC
>TRBJ1-1|TRBV18|NA|TRBD1
CASSPPQQGRGLLGAFF
TGTGCCAGCTCACCACCGCAACAGGGCAGGGGGTTATTAGGAGCTTTCTTT
>TRBJ2-5|TRBV10-3|NA|NA
CAISPGLAQTQYF
TGTGCCATCAGCCCGGGACTGGCTCAGACCCAGTACTTC
>TRBJ2-3|TRBV11-1|NA|NA
CASGRGRTDTQYF
TGTGCCAGCGGGCGGGGCCGCACAGATACGCAGTATTTT
>TRBJ1-6|TRBV30|few|TRBD1
CAWAGTGSGPLHF
TGTGCCTGGGCCGGGACAGGGAGCGGGCCCCTCCACTTT
>TRBJ1-2|TRBV5-4|NA|NA
CASSLNKGSEGSYGYTF
TGTGCCAGCAGCTTGAATAAAGGCAGCGAAGGGAGCTATGGCTACACCTTC
>TRBJ2-2|TRBV2|NA|TRBD2
CASRLDLGLADVTGELFF
TGTGCCAGCAGACTAGACTTAGGACTAGCAGACGTCACCGGGGAGCTGTTTTTT
>TRBJ1-2|TRBV6-5|NA|TRBD1
CASSPDRFYGYTF
TGTGCCAGCAGCCCGGACAGGTTCTATGGCTACACCTTC
>TRBJ1-4|TRBV9|NA|NA
CASSVDPPGGANEKLFF
TGTGCCAGCAGCGTAGACCCCCCTGGGGGCGCGAATGAAAAACTGTTTTTT
>TRBJ2-2|TRBV19|NA|NA
CASSISVSRRELFF
TGTGCCAGTAGTATCTCCGTCAGTCGCAGGGAGCTGTTTTTT
>TRBJ2-2|TRBV2|NA|NA
CASIPRMNTGELFF
TGTGCCAGCATCCCCAGGATGAACACCGGGGAGCTGTTTTTT
>TRBJ2-6|TRBV5-1|NA|TRBD1
CASSSGQPSSGANVLTF
TGCGCCAGCAGCTCGGGACAGCCGAGCTCTGGGGCCAACGTCCTGACTTTC
>TRBJ1-2|TRBV19|NA|NA
CASRRTSRINYGYTF
TGTGCCAGTAGACGTACGTCCAGAATCAACTATGGCTACACCTTC
>TRBJ1-2|TRBV4-1|NA|TRBD1
CASSQGGTGGSYYGYTF
TGCGCCAGCAGCCAAGGAGGGACAGGGGGCAGTTACTATGGCTACACCTTC
>TRBJ2-7|TRBV11-2|NA|NA
CASSLGQTSYEQYF
TGTGCCAGCAGCTTGGGACAAACCTCCTACGAGCAGTACTTC
>TRBJ1-2|TRBV5-4|NA|NA
CASSLRDYGYTF
TGTGCCAGCAGCCTCCGGGACTATGGCTACACCTTC
>TRBJ2-5|TRBV28|NA|TRBD2
CATRPSGQETQYF
TGTGCCACCCGCCCTAGCGGACAAGAGACCCAGTACTTC
>TRBJ1-3|TRBV27|NA|TRBD1
CASSPRDRSFSGNTIYF
TGTGCCAGCAGTCCTCGGGACAGATCCTTCTCTGGAAACACCATATATTTT
>TRBJ2-5|TRBV7-2|NA|TRBD2
CASSLNGAGGRRVLETQYF
TGTGCCAGCAGCCTCAACGGGGCGGGAGGGCGCCGCGTGTTGGAGACCCAGTACTTC
>TRBJ2-1|TRBV3-1/TRBV3-2|NA|TRBD2
CASSQVISSPSGSYEQFF
TGTGCCAGCAGCCAAGTGATATCCTCCCCTAGCGGGAGCTATGAGCAGTTCTTC
>TRBJ1-4|TRBV2|once|NA
CASSGRQVNEKLFF
TGTGCCAGCAGTGGACGGCAGGTTAATGAAAAACTGTTTTTT